The source of this T cell receptor beta chain is a study of OX40 agonist ivuxolimab in advanced cancers. Overall study context: Ivuxolimab, which patients received intravenously every 2 weeks, was dosed at 0.01 to 10 mg/kg. Overall study results and limits: Certain nonresponders likewise exhibited a low normalized T-cell clonal expansion. Expanded peripheral T cell antigen specificity was not determined.

As to this clone: The antigen is unknown.

Clones were sequenced by immunoSEQ multiplex PCR, and TCRdb holds only the in-frame ones, with some missing. The sample has about 19,000 clones, more than 80% seen once. Trimming cost V 0 bases and J 3 bases, with 7 bases left between them. Germline V CDR1 and CDR2: SGHKS, YYEKEE (reference sequence). The CDR3 is 13 residues long. The TCR originated in an adult with an advanced solid tumor such as melanoma, head and neck, liver or kidney cancer. This chain links TRBV5-5 with TRBJ2-7, with unresolved D. Sequenced material: CD4+ or CD8+ T cells sorted from blood, taken in a trial of the OX40 agonist ivuxolimab. This CDR3 is CASSLVPGYEQYF. The CDR3 coding sequence is TGTGCCAGCAGCTTGGTCCCGGGCTACGAGCAGTACTTC.